One T cell receptor beta chain is described in this entry. This CDR3 is 16 amino acids long. The V and J ends lost 0 bases and 2 bases respectively, with 13 bases between them. CDR1 and CDR2 (germline): SEHNR, FQNEAQ (reference sequence). This specimen comes from a study of blood T cell repertoires in COVID-19. Turning to the study itself: Acute and convalescent COVID-19 specimens originated in the United States, Italy and Spain. T cells, B-cell-depleted T cells, or PBMCs supplied cDNA or gDNA.

In the source study's methods: By means of reference gene primer amplification, nucleated cell counts were estimated. TCRdb keeps only in-frame clones here, not all; method: immunoSEQ multiplex PCR. V, J and clone size derive from that table, while D and trimming were established from the DNA sequence. The table shows some 120,000 clones, with 70% to 90% occurring only once. The TCR comes from a human donor in a cohort sampled during active COVID-19. Sequencing input: peripheral blood. The V and J genes are TRBV7-9 and TRBJ1-1, with D unresolved. The CDR3 bases are TGTGCCAGCAGCTTAGCAGGGAGGGTTGGAAACACTGAAGCTTTCTTT. This codes for CASSLAGRVGNTEAFF.